The source of this T cell receptor beta chain is a study of T-cell memory formation after mild COVID-19. In germline, CDR1 is LGHNA, CDR2 YSLEER. The CDR3 is 15 amino acids. V gave up 0 bases and J gave up 7 bases; unmatched junction bases: 5. TCR alpha and TCR beta cDNA libraries with sample barcodes and UMIs came from 5'RACE using constant-segment primers. MiXCR was run by TCRdb on the 5' RACE reads, yielding one entry per CDR3 protein. The sample carries roughly 350,000 distinct CDR3 sequences, approximately 13% recorded once. This clonotype was counted only a few times. Its antigen is as yet unknown. General study results and limits: CM and EM subsets held most contracting CD4+ clones; EMRA held CD8+ ones. The study found balanced CD4/CD8 in clones contracting day 15 to 85 and a CD4+ lean in later expanders.

The sequenced material came from PBMCs or a T cell subset sorted from them (not recorded which). The receptor was isolated from a young man who had mild COVID-19 (a few samples of this study predate the infection). Cell type and time point are not known. V usage is TRBV4-3 and J usage is TRBJ2-1; TRBD1 matches 8 bases. CDR3 protein: CASSQEAGGRNEQFF. CDR3 in DNA: TGCGCCAGCAGCCAAGAGGCAGGGGGCAGGAATGAGCAGTTCTTC.